Detailed here is one T cell receptor (beta chain). One junction end disagrees with the germline gene, perhaps due to a read error. Both TCRalpha and TCRbeta chains were reverse transcribed with V-gene-specific primers. TCR amplification used 15 to 20 PCR cycles, a constant-region primer and a V-primer adapter. A single record per CDR3 protein comes from TCRdb applying MiXCR to the reads. The sample includes 57,000 or so distinct CDR3 sequences, around 27% of them seen just once. The entry originates in a study of low-dose radiotherapy and immunotherapy resistance in tumors. About the study: On a schedule of every two weeks, intravenous cyclophosphamide at a dose of 200 mg/m2 was delivered one day before each radiation and immunotherapy administration. Each patient took aspirin at a dose of 300 mg by mouth once daily over the course of four cycles, with dosing beginning on cycle 1 day 1.

This CDR3 region has 14 residues. The time point denotes: before trial treatment. The donors' regimen was nivolumab, ipilimumab, aspirin, low-dose cyclophosphamide and low-dose radiotherapy. The sequencing here drew on PBMCs, taken before treatment. The TCR sequence derives from a male donor with prostate cancer. This chain connects TRBV12-3 or TRBV12-4 to TRBJ2-7, with 10 bases aligning to TRBD1. The CDR3 sequence is CASSFGTGVGEQYF. For the CDR3, the DNA is TGTGCCAGCAGTTTTGGGACAGGGGTTGGGGAGCAGTACTTT.